The rows below give T cell receptor beta chains drawn from one sample of a study of T-cell reconstitution after alpha-beta-depleted transplantation in children. TCRdb reanalysed the PCR reads using MiXCR and keeps one entry per CDR3 protein. The sample contains 450,000 to 550,000 distinct CDR3 sequences, 11% of which appear only once. The material sequenced was PBMCs, mostly from graft donor cells, taken 180 days after TCRalphabeta/CD19-depleted stem cell transplant. Receptor source: a female patient aged 2-9 years who had a stem cell transplant for aplastic anemia, so the T cells may come from the graft donor. Each CDR3 is given with its conserved first and last residue. A D gene is named only where the DNA matches it firmly. The size of a clone is reported for some rows only, either as once, few or many, or as a class for expanded clones.

d_call j_call v_call clone_size cdr3_aa cdr3_nt
- TRBJ1-2 TRBV28 - CASSLSLHYGYTF TGTGCCAGCAGTTTATCTCTCCACTATGGCTACACCTTC
- TRBJ1-1 TRBV19 - CASSIMGEGTEAFF TGTGCCAGTAGTATAATGGGCGAGGGCACTGAAGCTTTCTTT
- TRBJ1-3 TRBV20-1 few CSGWGLLQGKNNTIYF TGCAGTGGCTGGGGATTATTGCAGGGAAAGAACAACACCATATATTTT
- TRBJ2-3 TRBV7-2 - CASSLVFSSATDTQYF TGTGCCAGCAGCTTAGTTTTCTCTAGCGCCACAGATACGCAGTATTTT
TRBD2 TRBJ2-3 TRBV6-5 - CASSYSRGGRQDTQYF TGTGCCAGCAGTTACTCGAGGGGCGGGAGGCAAGATACGCAGTATTTT
- TRBJ2-2 TRBV6-1 - CASRDYLTGELFF TGTGCCAGCAGGGACTACCTCACCGGGGAGCTGTTTTTT
- TRBJ2-2 TRBV24-1 - CATSDLKQPRRLLFYTGELFF TGTGCCACCAGTGATTTGAAACAACCCCGCAGGTTGCTTTTTTACACCGGGGAGCTGTTTTTT
- TRBJ1-1 TRBV4-3 many CASSLSWETNTEAFF TGCGCCAGCAGCCTAAGTTGGGAGACGAACACTGAAGCTTTCTTT
TRBD1 TRBJ1-4 TRBV18 few CASSPGQGRSEKLFF TGTGCCAGCTCACCTGGACAGGGAAGAAGTGAAAAACTGTTTTTT
- TRBJ1-6 TRBV27 few CASGRRGGSSYNSPLHF TGTGCCAGCGGCCGGCGGGGGGGAAGCTCCTATAATTCACCCCTCCACTTT
- TRBJ1-2 TRBV4-3 - CASSQVGKNYYGYTF TGCGCCAGCAGCCAAGTGGGGAAGAATTACTATGGCTACACCTTC
TRBD1 TRBJ1-1 TRBV29-1 few CSVGTGTNTEAFF TGCAGCGTTGGGACAGGGACGAACACTGAAGCTTTCTTT
TRBD2 TRBJ2-1 TRBV6-2/TRBV6-3 many CASKERDWSEQFF TGTGCCAGCAAGGAGCGGGATTGGAGTGAGCAGTTCTTC
- TRBJ2-1 TRBV4-3 few CASSQEAPSYNEQFF TGCGCCAGCAGCCAAGAAGCCCCCAGCTACAATGAGCAGTTCTTC
TRBD2 TRBJ2-1 TRBV20-1 - CSARTSGRNNEQFF TGCAGTGCTAGGACTAGCGGGAGGAACAATGAGCAGTTCTTC
- TRBJ2-5 TRBV7-8 - CASSHNAVRGAKTQYF TGTGCCAGCAGCCACAATGCAGTTCGGGGGGCAAAGACCCAGTACTTC
- TRBJ1-2 TRBV20-1 few CSAARTGSYGYTF TGCAGTGCTGCCCGGACGGGGAGTTATGGCTACACCTTC
TRBD1 TRBJ2-4 TRBV5-1 many CASSLHGQGTKNIQYF TGCGCCAGCAGCTTGCACGGACAGGGAACCAAAAACATTCAGTACTTC
- TRBJ2-7 TRBV28 many CASSSSLPGASYEQYF TGTGCCAGCAGTTCCTCCCTCCCGGGAGCCTCCTACGAGCAGTACTTC
TRBD1 TRBJ2-5 TRBV7-2 few CASSKDRAETQYF TGTGCCAGCAGCAAGGACAGGGCAGAGACCCAGTACTTC
- TRBJ1-1 TRBV7-9 few CASRPELSNTEAFF TGTGCCAGCAGGCCCGAACTCTCGAACACTGAAGCTTTCTTT
- TRBJ2-7 TRBV5-1 many CASSLGVSYEQYF TGCGCCAGCAGCTTGGGAGTCTCCTACGAGCAGTACTTC